The 8 T cell receptor beta chains below all came from one sample that was sequenced in a study of blood T cell repertoires in COVID-19. Clones were read by immunoSEQ multiplex PCR, and TCRdb kept only the in-frame ones, dropping some. The sample has fewer than 700,000 clones, approximately 88% seen once. What was sequenced was peripheral blood. All receptors derive from a woman in her 50s with COVID-19, enrolled during active disease.

The genes are TRBV30 and TRBJ1-4, with D possibly matching TRBD1 (6 bases). V was clipped by 1 base and J by 6 bases, with 15 bases between them. The CDR3 has 15 amino acids. Germline CDR1 reads GTSNPN; CDR2 reads SVGIG (reference sequence). The CDR3 region is CAWSEGHWMDEKLFF. In DNA, the CDR3 is TGTGCCTGGAGTGAGGGACACTGGATGGATGAAAAACTGTTTTTT.

The chain carries TRBV19 and TRBJ1-1; D is undetermined. Germline values: CDR1 LNHDA, CDR2 SQIVND (reference sequence). V shed 5 bases and J shed 5 bases, with 12 bases lying between them. This CDR3 is built from 13 residues. The CDR3 protein is CASSAHLGTEAFF. Here the CDR3 DNA reads TGTGCCAGTAGTGCACACCTCGGGACTGAAGCTTTCTTT.

The chain recombines TRBV5-1 with TRBJ2-3, with 13 positions matching TRBD2. CDR1 is SGHRS and CDR2 is YFSETQ in the germline V gene. V lost 3 bases and J lost 5; bases outside the gene matches: 6. The CDR3 extends over 16 amino acids. In DNA form, the CDR3 reads TGCGCCAGCAGCTCCGGACTAGCGGGGGCCCAAGATACGCAGTATTTT. Amino acid sequence: CASSSGLAGAQDTQYF.

This chain links TRBV24-1 with TRBJ1-2, with 12 bases matching TRBD1. The germline gives CDR1 KGHDR, CDR2 SFDVKD. This CDR3 contains 15 residues. V trimming: 6 bases; J trimming: 5 bases; junction bases outside the gene matches: 6. The CDR3 coding sequence is TGTGCCACCAGTCCTTCGGGACAGGGGGCTTATGGCTACACCTTC. Protein product: CATSPSGQGAYGYTF.

This clone was counted only a few times. V and J are TRBV4-1 and TRBJ1-5; TRBD1 matches 7 bases. Germline CDR1 reads MGHRA; CDR2 reads YSYEKL. The CDR3 is 14 residues long. J lost 7 bases, V lost 4 bases, and 7 bases had no gene match. CDR3 sequence (DNA): TGCGCCAGCAGCCCGACAGGGCTCAGGCAGCCCCAGCATTTT. Translating it yields CASSPTGLRQPQHF.

To note about this clone: Other nucleotide sequences from this sample produce the same CDR3. The CDR3 DNA sequence: TGCGCCAGCAGCTCTACAGGGCTCAATGAAAAACTGTTTTTT. Translating gives CASSSTGLNEKLFF. V usage is TRBV5-1 and J usage is TRBJ1-4; TRBD1 is a possible D gene (6 bases). Per germline, CDR1 SGHRS and CDR2 YFSETQ. The CDR3 contains 14 residues. Trimming cost V 3 bases and J 5 bases, with 11 bases left between them.

The rearrangement uses TRBV7-9 and TRBJ1-2; D is uncertain. Trimming pared 1 base from V and 4 bases from J, leaving 10 bases between. The CDR3 covers 14 residues. The V gene's germline CDR1 is SEHNR and CDR2 FQNEAQ (reference sequence). This CDR3 is CASSLEVAIYGYTF. In DNA form, the CDR3 reads TGTGCCAGCAGCTTAGAAGTCGCGATCTATGGCTACACCTTC.

This sequence joins TRBV11-2 and TRBJ1-2, with 7 bases identical to TRBD1. The germline CDR1 and CDR2 sequences are SGHAT and FQNNGV. The CDR3 is 13 residues long. V trimming: 8 bases; J trimming: 4 bases; junction bases outside the gene matches: 7. CDR3 coding DNA: TGTGCCAGCGAACAGACAGGGACCTATGGCTACACCTTC. Amino acid sequence: CASEQTGTYGYTF.